This T cell receptor beta chain appears in the sequencing data of a study of follicular helper T cells after annual influenza vaccination. Study at large: For some subjects, blood spans the 2013-2014, 2014-2015 and 2015-2016 annual vaccinations.

This clone was counted only a few times. Its specificity is unknown. Sequenced by immunoSEQ multiplex PCR; TCRdb stores in-frame clones only, minus some. The data show several hundred clones, more than 70% seen once. Time point in this sample: 2015-2016 season, pre-vaccination. Study results and limitations: Change in circulating plasmablasts correlated with ICOS+CD38+ cTfh clonality change. Yearly vaccinations repeatedly recalled conserved clonotypes in ICOS+CD38+ cTfh.

There are 14 residues in the CDR3. Trimming pared 7 bases from V and 2 bases from J, leaving 14 bases between. Germline CDR1 is SGHRS and CDR2 is YFSETQ. This sample comprised CXCR5+ CD38+ circulating T follicular helper cells from blood, obtained on the day of influenza vaccination. The subset is: circulating Tfh, non-naive CD4+CXCR5+PD-1+ (ICOS+CD38+ or ICOS-CD38-). The V and J genes are TRBV5-1 and TRBJ2-3; D is unclear. This TCR was sampled from an adult who received the influenza vaccine. In DNA, the CDR3 is TGCGCCAGCTATTTTTTCCCTAACACAGATACGCAGTATTTT. Its translation: CASYFFPNTDTQYF.